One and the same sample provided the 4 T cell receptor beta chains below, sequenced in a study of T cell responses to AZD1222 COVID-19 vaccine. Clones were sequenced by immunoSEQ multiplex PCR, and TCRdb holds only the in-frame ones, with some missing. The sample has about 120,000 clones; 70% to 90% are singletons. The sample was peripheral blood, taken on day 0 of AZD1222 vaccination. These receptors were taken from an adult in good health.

The CDR3 DNA follows: TGTGCCAGCAGATTAGACCAGGGTGTCAATCAGCCCCAGCATTTT. Its protein product is CASRLDQGVNQPQHF. The rearrangement links TRBV6-1 to TRBJ1-5; a possible D gene is TRBD1 (5 bases). CDR1 is MNHNS and CDR2 is SASEGT in the germline V gene. The CDR3 length is 15 residues. Between the trimmed V and J ends, which lost 6 bases and 3 bases, there was a span of 15 bases.

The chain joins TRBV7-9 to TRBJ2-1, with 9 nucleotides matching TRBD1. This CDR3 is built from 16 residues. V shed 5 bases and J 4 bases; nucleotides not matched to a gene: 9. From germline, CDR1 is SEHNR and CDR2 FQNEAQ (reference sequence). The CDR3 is CASSLEMTGGYNEQFF. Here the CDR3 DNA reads TGTGCCAGCAGCCTGGAAATGACAGGGGGATACAATGAGCAGTTCTTC.

CDR3 residues: CASSSSTGELFF. The CDR3 DNA reads as TGTGCCAGTAGTAGCTCAACCGGGGAGCTGTTTTTT. V usage is TRBV19 and J usage is TRBJ2-2, with D hard to call. The V gene's germline CDR1 is LNHDA and CDR2 SQIVND (reference sequence). The CDR3 sequence is 12 residues long. Trimming left V 4 bases short and J 5 bases short, with 5 bases between. The whole variable domain, remainder taken from reference TRBV19 and TRBJ2-2, is DGGITQSPKYLFRKEGQNVTLSCEQNLNHDAMYWYRQDPGQGLRLIYYSQIVNDFQKGDIAEGYSVSREKKESFPLTVTSAQKNPTAFYLCASSSSTGELFFGEGSRLTVL.

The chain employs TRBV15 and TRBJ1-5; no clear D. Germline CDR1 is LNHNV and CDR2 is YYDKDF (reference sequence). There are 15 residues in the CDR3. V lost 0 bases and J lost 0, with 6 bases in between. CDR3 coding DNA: TGTGCCACCAGCAGAGAGGTACTTAGCAATCAGCCCCAGCATTTT. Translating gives CATSREVLSNQPQHF. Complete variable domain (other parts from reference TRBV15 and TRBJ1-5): DAMVIQNPRYQVTQFGKPVTLSCSQTLNHNVMYWYQQKSSQAPKLLFHYYDKDFNNEADTPDNFQSRRPNTSFCFLDIRSPGLGDTAMYLCATSREVLSNQPQHFGDGTRLSIL.